These 2 T cell receptor beta chains originate from one sample sequenced in a study of blood T cell repertoires in COVID-19. TCRdb keeps only in-frame clones here, not all; method: immunoSEQ multiplex PCR. The sample holds approximately 180,000 clones, roughly 85% seen once. Sequencing input: peripheral blood. The source of these receptors is a man between 60 and 75 years old with acute or convalescent COVID-19.

The chain joins TRBV6-4 to TRBJ1-5; no clear D. There are 14 residues in the CDR3. Trimming left V 3 bases short and J 2 bases short, with 8 bases between. Germline-derived CDR1 and CDR2 are MRHNA and SNTAGT. The CDR3 region is CASSEREGNQPQHF. CDR3 DNA: TGTGCCAGCAGTGAAAGGGAGGGCAATCAGCCCCAGCATTTT.

The chain combines TRBV4-1 with TRBJ2-2; TRBD2 agrees at 13 bases. Germline values: CDR1 MGHRA, CDR2 YSYEKL. Unmatched junction bases numbered 6, after V lost 3 bases and J lost 5 bases. The CDR3 consists of 17 residues. The CDR3 DNA reads TGCGCCAGCAGCCAGGGGACTAGCGGGACCAGAACCGGGGAGCTGTTTTTT. It specifies CASSQGTSGTRTGELFF.